The rows below give T cell receptor beta chains drawn from one sample of a study of cytomegalovirus exposure and HLA in healthy donors. Generated by immunoSEQ multiplex PCR, the TCRdb table keeps only in-frame clones and is missing some. The data contain a few hundred thousand clones, roughly four fifths of them seen just once; the ten biggest clones take up roughly 1.5%. Sequencing was done on a sample of PBMCs. Receptors originate from a girl under 18 in good health and CMV-seronegative. Each CDR3 is given with its conserved first and last residue. The order of the fields is V gene, J gene, D gene, clone size, CDR3 protein, CDR3 DNA. The D gene is left open where the match is weak. Not all rows give a size; the values are once, few, many and, for expanded clones, a class.

V: TRBV6-5; J: TRBJ1-1; D: .; size: once; CDR3: CASTPGGGARTEAFF; DNA: TGTGCCAGCACCCCCGGGGGGGGCGCGAGGACTGAAGCTTTCTTT
V: TRBV6-1; J: TRBJ1-1; D: TRBD1; size: .; CDR3: CASSENYRGQRYTEAFF; DNA: TGTGCCAGCAGCGAAAACTACAGGGGCCAACGATACACTGAAGCTTTCTTT
V: TRBV9; J: TRBJ1-4; D: TRBD1; size: .; CDR3: CASSVQGATNEKLFF; DNA: TGTGCCAGCAGCGTACAGGGGGCAACTAATGAAAAACTGTTTTTT
V: TRBV6-6; J: TRBJ1-5; D: .; size: .; CDR3: CASSYDNYSNQPQHF; DNA: TGTGCCAGCAGTTACGATAACTATAGCAATCAGCCCCAGCATTTT
V: TRBV2; J: TRBJ2-2; D: TRBD1; size: .; CDR3: CATYYVRTGTGDLYTGELFF; DNA: TGTGCCACATACTACGTAAGAACCGGGACAGGGGATTTATACACCGGGGAGCTGTTTTTT
V: TRBV6-1; J: TRBJ1-2; D: TRBD1; size: .; CDR3: CASRRQGADYGYTF; DNA: TGTGCCAGCAGACGACAGGGAGCGGACTATGGCTACACCTTC
V: TRBV5-1; J: TRBJ1-1; D: TRBD1; size: .; CDR3: CASSLGGQSNTEAFF; DNA: TGCGCCAGCAGCTTGGGGGGACAGAGTAACACTGAAGCTTTCTTT
V: TRBV2; J: TRBJ2-5; D: TRBD2; size: .; CDR3: CASRQLAETQYF; DNA: TGTGCCAGCAGACAACTAGCGGAGACCCAGTACTTC
V: TRBV2; J: TRBJ1-2; D: TRBD1; size: .; CDR3: CASIRGLDYGYTF; DNA: TGTGCCAGCATAAGGGGGCTAGACTATGGCTACACCTTC
V: TRBV4-3; J: TRBJ1-6; D: .; size: few; CDR3: CASSQDEGISSPLHF; DNA: TGCGCCAGCAGCCAAGATGAGGGTATTTCTTCACCCCTCCACTTT
V: TRBV5-1; J: TRBJ1-1; D: .; size: few; CDR3: CASSRTAREVNTEAFF; DNA: TGCGCCAGCAGCCGGACCGCCAGGGAGGTGAACACTGAAGCTTTCTTT
V: TRBV7-2; J: TRBJ2-5; D: .; size: .; CDR3: CASSLRQGQETQYF; DNA: TGTGCCAGCAGCTTGCGGCAGGGCCAAGAGACCCAGTACTTC
V: TRBV7-3; J: TRBJ2-5; D: TRBD2; size: .; CDR3: CASSPTSAQETQYF; DNA: TGTGCCAGCAGCCCGACTAGCGCTCAAGAGACCCAGTACTTC
V: TRBV28; J: TRBJ1-1; D: .; size: .; CDR3: CASSFQGKAFF; DNA: TGTGCCAGCAGTTTCCAGGGGAAAGCTTTCTTT
V: TRBV6-1; J: TRBJ1-5; D: TRBD1; size: few; CDR3: CASKAGTGGNQPQHF; DNA: TGTGCCAGTAAAGCCGGGACAGGGGGTAATCAGCCCCAGCATTTT
V: TRBV28; J: TRBJ2-1; D: TRBD1; size: .; CDR3: CASTRYGSGTGNNEQFF; DNA: TGTGCCAGCACAAGATATGGGTCCGGGACAGGGAACAATGAGCAGTTCTTC
V: TRBV5-1; J: TRBJ2-7; D: TRBD1; size: .; CDR3: CASSSTGGGEQYF; DNA: TGCGCCAGCAGCTCGACAGGGGGCGGCGAGCAGTACTTC
V: TRBV4-1; J: TRBJ1-4; D: TRBD1; size: .; CDR3: CASSRNQGQLNEKLFF; DNA: TGCGCCAGCAGCCGCAACCAGGGACAGCTTAATGAAAAACTGTTTTTT
V: TRBV5-1; J: TRBJ1-2; D: TRBD1; size: few; CDR3: CASSTGQGGYGYTF; DNA: TGCGCCAGCAGCACGGGACAGGGGGGCTATGGCTACACCTTC
V: TRBV27; J: TRBJ2-7; D: .; size: .; CDR3: CASSLTAPGGSYEQYF; DNA: TGTGCCAGCAGTTTAACCGCTCCCGGAGGCTCCTACGAGCAGTACTTC